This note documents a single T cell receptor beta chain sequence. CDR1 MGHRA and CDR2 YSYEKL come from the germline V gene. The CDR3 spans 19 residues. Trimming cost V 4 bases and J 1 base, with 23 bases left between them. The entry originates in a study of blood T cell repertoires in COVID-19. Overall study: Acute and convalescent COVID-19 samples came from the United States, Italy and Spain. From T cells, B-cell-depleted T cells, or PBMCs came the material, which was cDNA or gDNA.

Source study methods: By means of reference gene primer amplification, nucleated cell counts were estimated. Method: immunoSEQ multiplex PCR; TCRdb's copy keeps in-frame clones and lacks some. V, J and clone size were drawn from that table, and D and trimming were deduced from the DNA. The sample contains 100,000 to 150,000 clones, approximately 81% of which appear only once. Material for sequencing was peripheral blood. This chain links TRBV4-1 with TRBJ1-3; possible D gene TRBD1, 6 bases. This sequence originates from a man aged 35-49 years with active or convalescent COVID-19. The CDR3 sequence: CASSPVIGQGILSGNTIYF. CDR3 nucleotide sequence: TGCGCCAGCAGCCCGGTAATTGGGCAGGGGATTTTATCTGGAAACACCATATATTTT.